Included here is one T cell receptor (beta chain) sequence, with context. At one end, the junction sequence differs from germline, possibly due to a read error. This CDR3 region has 15 residues. CDR1 is SSHAT and CDR2 is FNYEAQ in the germline V gene (reference sequence). Per the original methods: Using reference gene primer amplification, nucleated cell counts were estimated. Repertoires were generated with immunoSEQ multiplex PCR, while TCRdb's copy carries only in-frame clones and drops some. The V and J calls and clone size were taken over from that table, and D and trimming were inferred from the DNA. The sample lists around 150,000 clones, approximately 90% occurring once. This entry comes from a study of blood T cell repertoires in COVID-19. Study summary: Sources were T cells, B-cell-depleted T cells, or PBMCs; the material itself was cDNA or gDNA.

The chain carries TRBV7-7 and TRBJ2-5; the match to TRBD1 covers 10 bases. The sample comprised peripheral blood. The receptor's source is an older woman with active or convalescent COVID-19. The CDR3 bases are TGTGCTAGCAGCTCAACCGGGACAGGGGAAGAGACCCAGTACTTC. It encodes CASSSTGTGEETQYF. Full variable domain (missing parts from reference TRBV7-7 and TRBJ2-5): GAGVSQSPRYKVTKRGQDVTLRCDPISSHATLYWYQQALGQGPEFLTYFNYEAQPDKSGLPSDRFSAERPEGSISTLTIQRTEQRDSAMYRCASSSTGTGEETQYFGPGTRLLVL.